Given below is one TCR beta chain in context. The sample is drawn from a study of blood T cell repertoires in COVID-19. Across the whole study: T cells, B-cell-depleted T cells, or PBMCs supplied cDNA or gDNA.

The authors' processing: From reference gene primer amplification, estimates of nucleated cell counts were derived. The table came from immunoSEQ multiplex PCR; TCRdb's copy has only in-frame clones and leaves some out. V, J and clone size are those of that table, while D and trimming were read from the DNA. There are some 99,000 clones in the sample; roughly 87% occur only once, and around 4.5% lies in the top ten. Unmatched junction bases numbered 13, after V lost 8 bases and J lost 12 bases. CDR3 size: 13 residues. CDR1 is LNHDA, CDR2 SQIVND, per germline (reference sequence). The sample comprised peripheral blood. The chain is built from TRBV19 and TRBJ2-1, with TRBD2 matching 7 bases. The receptor's source is a man aged 70 or older with acute or convalescent COVID-19. The CDR3 sequence is CASSGGERIGQFF. Written as DNA, the CDR3 is TGTGCCAGTTCGGGGGGAGAAAGGATAGGGCAGTTCTTC.